In this sample, the clone carrying this T cell receptor beta chain turned up a few times. Its specificity is not known. A read error likely explains this, since a far larger clone differs by one base. Participants comprised healthy donors of bone marrow. This record belongs to a study of cytomegalovirus exposure and HLA in healthy donors. 60 Vbeta and 13 Jbeta primers were used in PCR. In the study's own analysis: The count from a later analysis was about 80 million unique TCR beta chains, some 12 million of them shared. TCRdb's copy holds only in-frame clones and misses some; the assay was immunoSEQ multiplex PCR. Clone size and V and J calls were adopted from that table, with D and trimming inferred from the DNA. The top ten hold roughly 2% of the sample, which has 110,000 to 150,000 clones, around 10% seen once. General observations from the study: Prediction of most subjects' HLA-A and HLA-B alleles by TCR beta sequences was reportedly accurate.

The TCR originated in a man between 45 and 60 years old in good health and CMV-seronegative. Sequencing input: PBMCs.

CDR3 loop: CASSEGLAGGPSDAQYF. The CDR3 nucleotides read TGTGCCAGCAGTGAAGGACTAGCGGGAGGGCCCTCGGATGCGCAGTATTTT. The rearrangement links TRBV6-1 to TRBJ2-3, with 14 bases identical to TRBD2. The J segment lost 10 bases and the V segment lost 1 base, leaving 10 bases of the junction unmatched. The CDR3 has 17 amino acids. The V gene's germline CDR1 is MNHNS and CDR2 SASEGT.